One and the same sample provided the 16 T cell receptor beta chains below, sequenced in a study of cytomegalovirus exposure and HLA in healthy donors. Use of 60 Vbeta and 13 Jbeta primers characterized the PCR. Clones were sequenced by immunoSEQ multiplex PCR, and TCRdb holds only the in-frame ones, with some missing. This sample has 45,000 to 65,000 clones; less than 75% occur once, and the top ten carry less than 25%. The specimen was PBMCs. The receptors stem from a woman aged 50 to 65 in good health and CMV-seropositive.

The J gene is TRBJ1-6, the V gene TRBV6-5; TRBD1 matches at 7 bases. CDR3 size: 15 residues. CDR1 and CDR2 from the germline V gene are MNHEY and SVGAGI. J gave up 9 bases and V 6 bases, and 11 bases lay outside the gene matches. The CDR3 here is CASSHRDSRGSPLHF. The CDR3 nucleotides are TGTGCCAGCAGCCACCGGGACAGCCGCGGTTCACCCCTCCACTTT.

The genes are TRBV2 and TRBJ2-5; 14 bases are shared with TRBD2. This CDR3 has 16 residues. Germline V gives CDR1 SNHLY, CDR2 FYNNEI. V trimming: 5 bases; J trimming: 1 base; junction bases outside the gene matches: 3. The CDR3 DNA follows: TGTGCCAGCAGTCCTGGGACTAGCGGGAGCCAAGAGACCCAGTACTTC. Its translation: CASSPGTSGSQETQYF.

This clone has just a few counts. The chain employs TRBV7-3 and TRBJ2-1; 9 positions match TRBD2. The germline V gene encodes CDR1 SGHTA and CDR2 FQGTGA. Unmatched junction bases numbered 21, after V lost 4 bases and J lost 8 bases. This CDR3 comprises 19 residues. CDR3 DNA: TGTGCCAGCAGCTCGGTGTCCCCCTCAGCGGGGGGAAGGACGGATGAGCAGTTCTTC. This translates into CASSSVSPSAGGRTDEQFF.

The chain uses TRBV7-9 and TRBJ2-7; a weak D match, TRBD2 (6 bases). There are 13 residues in the CDR3. V was clipped by 1 base and J by 3 bases, with 7 bases between them. Germline assignment: CDR1 SEHNR and CDR2 FQNEAQ (reference sequence). The CDR3 DNA reads TGTGCCAGCAGCTTAGGGGGGGTCTACGAGCAGTACTTC. Residues: CASSLGGVYEQYF.

In this sample, this clone turned up once. The genes are TRBV19 and TRBJ2-3; 11 bases agree with TRBD2. Germline trimming cut 8 bases from V and 0 bases from J; bases unmatched to any gene: 4. The germline V gene has CDR1 LNHDA and CDR2 SQIVND (reference sequence). CDR3 length: 15 residues. In nucleotides, the CDR3 is TGTGCCAGTGGACTAGCGGGTGCTAGCACAGATACGCAGTATTTT. Its protein is CASGLAGASTDTQYF. The whole variable domain, filled in from reference TRBV19 and TRBJ2-3, reads DGGITQSPKYLFRKEGQNVTLSCEQNLNHDAMYWYRQDPGQGLRLIYYSQIVNDFQKGDIAEGYSVSREKKESFPLTVTSAQKNPTAFYLCASGLAGASTDTQYFGPGTRLTVL.

This clone has just a few counts. This chain uses TRBV27 with TRBJ2-1; 12 bases fit TRBD2. CDR1 is MNHEY, CDR2 SMNVEV, per germline (reference sequence). The CDR3 sequence is 15 residues long. V dropped 4 bases and J dropped 4; count of bases not matched to a gene: 2. CDR3 nucleotide sequence: TGTGCCAGCAGTTCCGGACTAGCGGGGTACAATGAGCAGTTCTTC. This gives the protein CASSSGLAGYNEQFF.

The chain links TRBV2 to TRBJ2-1; 7 nucleotides match TRBD1. This CDR3 has 15 amino acids. Germline-derived CDR1 and CDR2 are SNHLY and FYNNEI. V lost 5 bases and J lost 8; bases outside the gene matches: 12. CDR3 protein: CASSRQGWVGDEQFF. CDR3 coding DNA: TGTGCCAGCAGTAGACAGGGATGGGTTGGCGATGAGCAGTTCTTC.

V gene TRBV19 combines with J gene TRBJ2-1, with 8 bases that match TRBD2. The V segment lost 1 base and the J segment 2 bases; nucleotides outside the gene matches: 4. The CDR3 runs to 16 residues. Per germline, CDR1 LNHDA and CDR2 SQIVND (reference sequence). The CDR3 DNA sequence: TGTGCCAGTAGTATAGGACCGGGAGGGCCCTACAATGAGCAGTTCTTC. Its translation: CASSIGPGGPYNEQFF.

CDR3 protein: CASSPDRNYEQYF. CDR3 coding DNA: TGCGCCAGCAGCCCCGACAGGAACTACGAGCAGTACTTC. The rearrangement links TRBV4-1 to TRBJ2-7, with D tentatively TRBD1 (6 bases). The CDR3 sequence is 13 residues long. Trimming took off 4 bases at V and 3 bases at J, with 10 bases between the two ends. Germline values: CDR1 MGHRA, CDR2 YSYEKL.

The rearrangement uses TRBV5-1 and TRBJ2-5; D is undetermined. The CDR3 has 13 amino acids. V dropped 1 base and J dropped 4 bases, with 8 bases sitting between them. Germline V gene lookup returns CDR1 SGHRS and CDR2 YFSETQ. The CDR3 DNA follows: TGCGCCAGCAGCTTGCAAAACTTAGAGACCCAGTACTTC. It translates to CASSLQNLETQYF.

V usage is TRBV2 and J usage is TRBJ2-7; TRBD1 aligns across 10 bases. Germline V gene data show CDR1 as SNHLY and CDR2 as FYNNEI. The CDR3 spans 14 residues. V gave up 6 bases and J gave up 4 bases; unmatched junction bases: 6. For the CDR3, the DNA is TGTGCCAGCAGCTGGGACAGGGGTAGGTACGAGCAGTACTTC. This gives the protein CASSWDRGRYEQYF.

The chain combines TRBV5-1 with TRBJ2-7; 7 bases fit TRBD1. The germline V gene encodes CDR1 SGHRS and CDR2 YFSETQ. The trim removed 2 bases at V and 3 bases at J, leaving 5 bases unmatched. The CDR3 is 14 amino acids. The CDR3 DNA reads TGCGCCAGCAGCTTTCAGGGGGACATCTACGAGCAGTACTTC. Translation: CASSFQGDIYEQYF.

The rearrangement links TRBV11-3 to TRBJ2-1; D is ambiguous. Trimming took 5 bases from V and 3 from J, leaving 5 bases between them. Per germline, CDR1 SGHNT and CDR2 YENEEA. The CDR3 is made up of 12 amino acids. CDR3 protein: CASSDSYNEQFF. CDR3 DNA: TGTGCCAGCAGCGATAGCTACAATGAGCAGTTCTTC.

V gene TRBV29-1 combines with J gene TRBJ1-1; no clear D. Trimming shortened V by 6 bases and J by 3 bases, and 11 bases separated the two germline ends. The germline V gene encodes CDR1 SQVTM and CDR2 ANQGSEA. CDR3 length: 12 residues. DNA of the CDR3: TGCAGCGTCCGGGAAGAATACACTGAAGCTTTCTTT. Its translation is CSVREEYTEAFF.

The J gene is TRBJ2-3, the V gene TRBV4-2; 12 nucleotides match TRBD2. Per germline, CDR1 LGHNA and CDR2 YNFKEQ. J was trimmed by 1 base and V by 0 bases; bases with no gene match: 5. CDR3 length: 18 residues. The CDR3 reads CASSQDGLAGSGTDTQYF. The DNA for the CDR3 is TGTGCCAGCAGCCAAGACGGACTAGCGGGATCAGGCACAGATACGCAGTATTTT.

The chain carries TRBV7-2 and TRBJ1-2, with TRBD1 matching over 7 bases. Germline V gene data show CDR1 as SGHTA and CDR2 as FQGNSA. V lost 3 bases to trimming and J lost 8 bases; unmatched junction nucleotides: 3. The CDR3 loop spans 12 amino acids. CDR3 in amino acids: CASSFTGVGYTF. The DNA of the CDR3 is TGTGCCAGCAGCTTTACAGGGGTCGGCTACACCTTC.